A selection of T cell receptor beta chains follows, all from one sample in a study of regulatory T cells in long-lasting Graves disease. MiXCR, run by TCRdb on the multiplex PCR reads, gives a single entry per CDR3 protein. The data hold some 400,000 distinct CDR3 sequences, with approximately 15% observed a single time. These same records also appear under a second study, on T cells in Graves' hyperthyroidism and ophthalmopathy.

The sample was peripheral blood mononuclear cells (PBMCs), taken at new diagnosis, from a patient treated with antithyroid drugs. These receptors were taken from a woman aged 25 to 39 with Graves disease. Both conserved end residues are part of each CDR3. Each record gives: D gene, clone size, J gene, V gene, CDR3 DNA, CDR3 protein. A D gene is named only where the DNA matches it firmly. A row's size may be missing; if present it is once, few, many or a size class.

. many TRBJ2-7 TRBV2 TGTGCCAGCAGCGTACTCTCCTACGAGCAGTACTTC CASSVLSYEQYF
. . TRBJ2-4 TRBV10-3 TGTGCCATCAGTGAGTCGGAGAAAAACATTCAGTACTTC CAISESEKNIQYF
TRBD2 many TRBJ2-7 TRBV7-9 TGTGCCAGCAGCTCCCCTTTTCTAGCGGGATCGACCTACGAGCAGTACTTC CASSSPFLAGSTYEQYF
. . TRBJ1-5 TRBV29-1 TGCAGCGTCCGGGCGGCAAATCAGCCCCAGCATTTT CSVRAANQPQHF
. . TRBJ1-5 TRBV7-9 TGTGCCAGCAGCTTAGCGACAAGGGAGGGGTATAGCAATCAGCCCCAGCATTTT CASSLATREGYSNQPQHF
. many TRBJ1-2 TRBV5-1 TGCGCCAGCAGCTTGTCAGGAGGGCACTATGGCTACACCTTC CASSLSGGHYGYTF
. few TRBJ2-1 TRBV12-3/TRBV12-4 TGTGCCAGCAGTCCCATAGTGGGGGTCACCTACAATGAGCAGTTCTTC CASSPIVGVTYNEQFF
TRBD1 few TRBJ1-4 TRBV13 TGTGCCAGCTGTATACAGGGGGCAGGGGAAAAACTGTTTTTT CASCIQGAGEKLFF
. many TRBJ1-5 TRBV12-3/TRBV12-4 TGTGCCAGCAGTGCGATCCTTTTACCGGCGATTGATCAGCCCCAGCATTTT CASSAILLPAIDQPQHF
. . TRBJ1-4 TRBV15 TGTGCCACCAGCAGAGACTTGGGGACTGGTGAAAAACTGTTTTTT CATSRDLGTGEKLFF
. many TRBJ1-1 TRBV5-6 TGTGCCAGCAGCCCTACGGCCACGAACACTGAAGCTTTCTTT CASSPTATNTEAFF
. few TRBJ1-3 TRBV3-1 TGTGCCAGCAGCTTGGGGGGCGCAATTGGAAACACCATATATTTT CASSLGGAIGNTIYF
TRBD2 many TRBJ2-1 TRBV5-1 TGCGCCAGCAACCCACTAGCGAGAACCTACAATGAGCAGTTCTTC CASNPLARTYNEQFF
. . TRBJ2-3 TRBV30 TGTGCCTGGAGTCTGGATTTTCGCGCAGATACGCAGTATTTT CAWSLDFRADTQYF
TRBD2 . TRBJ2-7 TRBV25-1 TGTGCCAGCGGACGGGGACTAGGTTACGAGCAGTACTTC CASGRGLGYEQYF
. many TRBJ2-7 TRBV20-1 TGCAGTGCCTTAGACAGGGCGGGGGGAGCCTACGAGCAGTACTTC CSALDRAGGAYEQYF
. few TRBJ2-7 TRBV28 TGTGCCAGCAGTCTCGGTGGGAGTTTCACCTACGAGCAGTACTTC CASSLGGSFTYEQYF
TRBD1 many TRBJ1-2 TRBV2 TGTGCCAGCAGTGAGGGGGGACAGGGAAACTATGGCTACACCTTC CASSEGGQGNYGYTF
. . TRBJ2-1 TRBV7-2 TGTGCCAGCAGCTTAGGGCGCTCCTGGGCCTCCTACAATGAGCAGTTCTTC CASSLGRSWASYNEQFF
. . TRBJ1-5 TRBV6-1 TGTGCCAGCACGATGGGGGGCAATCAGCCCCAGCATTTT CASTMGGNQPQHF